This T cell receptor (beta chain) was documented in a study of T cells in Graves' hyperthyroidism and ophthalmopathy. Study details: Peripheral blood was acquired at first diagnosis, ahead of any therapy whatsoever.

Amplification targeted TCR beta CDR3 regions from RNA transcripts. HTBI primers were employed in a first-round RT-PCR of the TCR CDR3. TCRdb re-analysed the multiplex PCR reads in MiXCR, keeping a single row per CDR3 protein. Of around 350,000 distinct CDR3 sequences in the sample, over 15% were seen once. Lactation, pregnancy, other autoimmune disease or uncontrolled infection excluded patients. The CDR3 contains 17 residues. J lost 1 base, V lost 1 base, and 10 bases had no gene match. Germline values: CDR1 SGDLS, CDR2 YYNGEE. Study results and caveats: Before onset, ophthalmopathy was predicted by the model a median around 6 months earlier. Appearing also in blood were most of the thyroid clonotypes expanded above 0.001.

This clonotype came up many times. Its antigen is still unknown. The sequenced sample was blood. The chain recombines TRBV9 with TRBJ1-1; 7 bases are a match to TRBD1. The sequence was collected from a woman younger than 35 with Graves' hyperthyroidism. Here the CDR3 DNA reads TGTGCCAGCAGCGTATTGACAGGGACGCTCGGGAACACTGAAGCTTTCTTT. It specifies CASSVLTGTLGNTEAFF.